Each of the 25 T cell receptor beta chains below was sequenced from the same sample in a study of CD8 T cells in ankylosing spondylitis. TCRdb passed the 5' RACE reads through MiXCR, listing each CDR3 protein once. This sample has hundreds of thousands of distinct CDR3 sequences, with 8.2% found just once. Sequencing input: blood, either unsorted or a sorted T cell fraction (not recorded which). These receptors all stem from a female donor with ankylosing spondylitis or in good health (not recorded which).

This clonotype has at least ten counts. The genes are TRBV4-3 and TRBJ2-7, with TRBD1 identical over 10 bases. Germline V gene data show CDR1 as LGHNA and CDR2 as YSLEER. Trimming at V came to 4 bases and at J to 2 bases, leaving 5 bases not matched to a gene. The CDR3 loop spans 15 amino acids. The CDR3 is CASSRAGTGAYEQYF. In DNA form, the CDR3 reads TGCGCCAGCAGCCGTGCCGGGACAGGGGCCTACGAGCAGTACTTC.

The table lists this clonotype with many counts. The V call is TRBV9, the J call TRBJ2-1; TRBD2 agrees at 7 bases. Trimming took 0 bases from V and 3 from J; bases not matched to a gene: 6. CDR1 is SGDLS, CDR2 YYNGEE, per germline. The CDR3 contains 16 residues. The CDR3 here is CASSVEGGSGYNEQFF. The DNA of the CDR3 is TGTGCCAGCAGCGTAGAGGGCGGGAGCGGCTACAATGAGCAGTTCTTC.

At least ten counts were recorded for this clonotype. The rearrangement uses TRBV20-1 and TRBJ2-1; TRBD2 aligns across 11 bases. The CDR3 totals 14 residues. The J segment lost 6 bases and the V segment lost 3 bases, leaving 4 bases of the junction unmatched. The germline V gene encodes CDR1 DFQATT and CDR2 SNEGSKA (reference sequence). The CDR3 protein is CSASTSGRVNEQFF. As DNA, the CDR3 is TGCAGTGCTAGTACTAGCGGGAGAGTCAATGAGCAGTTCTTC.

The chain joins TRBV20-1 to TRBJ2-1, with 7 bases lining up with TRBD1. CDR1 is DFQATT, CDR2 SNEGSKA, per germline (reference sequence). The ends lost 4 bases at V and 0 bases at J; junction bases unmatched: 6. The CDR3 runs to 15 residues. The DNA for the CDR3 is TGCAGTGCTATGACAGGGCCTAGCTCCTACAATGAGCAGTTCTTC. Its protein product is CSAMTGPSSYNEQFF.

About this clonotype itself: Possible read error: a much larger clone is one base away. The V and J genes are TRBV19 and TRBJ2-1, with 10 positions matching TRBD2. Per the germline V gene, CDR1 is LNHDA and CDR2 is SQIVND (reference sequence). The CDR3 spans 15 residues. The CDR3 sequence: CAGSAGTSVYNEQFF. The CDR3 DNA sequence: TGTGCCGGTAGCGCCGGGACTAGCGTCTACAATGAGCAGTTCTTC.

This clonotype was seen ten or more times. The chain carries TRBV6-4 and TRBJ2-3; D perhaps matches TRBD1 (6 bases). The V end lost 3 bases, the J end lost 2 bases, and 15 bases lay between the germline ends. Germline V lookup: CDR1 MRHNA, CDR2 SNTAGT. CDR3 length: 16 residues. The CDR3 region has the DNA TGTGCCAGCAGTGAACGACCGACAGGAGCCACAGATACGCAGTATTTT. It specifies CASSERPTGATDTQYF.

The CDR3 bases are TGTGCCAGTAGTACCGACAGCGGGACCTGGTATGAGCAGTTCTTC. This translates into CASSTDSGTWYEQFF. V usage is TRBV19 and J usage is TRBJ2-1, with 7 bases identical to TRBD2. The CDR3 has 15 residues. J gave up 8 bases and V 4 bases, and 11 bases lay outside the gene matches. Germline V gene lookup returns CDR1 LNHDA and CDR2 SQIVND (reference sequence).

This clonotype was recorded at least ten times. The chain employs TRBV3-1 and TRBJ2-2; D not resolved. Germline assignment: CDR1 LGHDT and CDR2 YNNKEL (reference sequence). V was cut by 2 bases and J by 1 base, with 5 bases left in between. The CDR3 covers 14 residues. The CDR3 region has the DNA TGTGCCAGCAGCCAATTGCGGAACACCGGGGAGCTGTTTTTT. This translates into CASSQLRNTGELFF.

Turning to this clonotype: This may come from a read error, since a much larger clone is one base off. The V and J genes are TRBV6-2 or TRBV6-3 and TRBJ2-1; no clear D. The germline CDR1 and CDR2 sequences are MNHEY and SVGEGT. Trimming took off 5 bases at V and 7 bases at J, with 6 bases between the two ends. The CDR3 loop spans 11 amino acids. The CDR3 spells CASSIMNEQFF. In nucleotides, the CDR3 is TGTGCCAGCAGTATAATGAATGAGCAGTTCTTC.

This clonotype was found many times. The chain's CDR3 is CASSQATRGATEAFF. DNA for the CDR3: TGCGCCAGCAGCCAAGCCACCAGGGGGGCCACTGAAGCTTTCTTT. The rearrangement joins TRBV4-3 to TRBJ1-1; 7 bases line up with TRBD1. Germline V lookup: CDR1 LGHNA, CDR2 YSLEER. V dropped 1 base and J dropped 4; count of bases not matched to a gene: 6. This CDR3 region has 15 residues.

This clonotype was seen at least ten times. The V gene is TRBV27, the J gene TRBJ2-1; D possibly corresponds to TRBD1 (6 bases). The germline CDR1 and CDR2 sequences are MNHEY and SMNVEV (reference sequence). Trimming took off 10 bases at V and 8 bases at J, with 18 bases between the two ends. The CDR3 sequence is 13 residues long. The CDR3 region has the DNA TGTGCCACCCGAGGGGGTAATTGGGATGAGCAGTTCTTC. Translated: CATRGGNWDEQFF.

Ten or more counts support this clonotype. The chain uses TRBV25-1 and TRBJ2-4; D ambiguous. Looked up from germline, CDR1 is MGHDK and CDR2 is SYGVNS. V lost 3 bases to trimming and J lost 7 bases, with 7 bases between them. This CDR3 region has 12 residues. The CDR3 sequence: CASSDMGNIQYF. The CDR3 nucleotides are TGTGCCAGCAGTGATATGGGGAACATTCAGTACTTC.

This clonotype has ten or more counts. V gene TRBV24-1 combines with J gene TRBJ2-2; D is unresolved. With 9 bases removed from V and 1 base from J, the gap between germline ends came to 11 bases. Germline CDR1 is KGHDR and CDR2 is SFDVKD. The CDR3 sequence is 14 residues long. The CDR3 region has the DNA TGTGCCACCGGGTGGCAGGAGAACACCGGGGAGCTGTTTTTT. Amino acids: CATGWQENTGELFF.

This chain connects TRBV20-1 to TRBJ1-4; tentative D call: TRBD1 (5 bases). The V and J ends lost 0 bases and 5 bases respectively, with 16 bases between them. The CDR3 spans 16 residues. Germline V gene sequence: CDR1 DFQATT, CDR2 SNEGSKA (reference sequence). This CDR3 is CSARDGPPGYNEKLFF. The DNA of the CDR3 is TGCAGTGCTAGAGATGGGCCCCCAGGGTACAATGAAAAACTGTTTTTT.

This clonotype was counted many times. The rearrangement uses TRBV18 and TRBJ1-1; D remains unclear. Germline CDR1 KGHSH, CDR2 LQKENI. V was shortened by 3 bases and J by 6 bases, with 11 bases between the two germline ends. The CDR3 covers 13 residues. Written as DNA, the CDR3 is TGTGCCAGCTCACCGAGGGTAGTATCTGAAGCTTTCTTT. Translation: CASSPRVVSEAFF.

This clonotype has a count of ten or more. V gene TRBV7-3 combines with J gene TRBJ1-1, with TRBD1 matching over 8 bases. The germline gives CDR1 SGHTA, CDR2 FQGTGA. The CDR3 runs 14 residues. V trimming: 5 bases; J trimming: 2 bases; junction bases outside the gene matches: 4. Here the CDR3 reads CASSQQGGNTEAFF. CDR3 DNA sequence: TGTGCCAGCAGCCAACAGGGGGGAAACACTGAAGCTTTCTTT.

The V call is TRBV5-1, the J call TRBJ2-5, with D hard to call. V lost 0 bases, J lost 2 bases, and 11 bases lay in between. CDR1 and CDR2 from the germline V gene are SGHRS and YFSETQ. The CDR3 loop spans 15 amino acids. CDR3 bases: TGCGCCAGCAGCTTGGAGGCCCCTTCGCAAGAGACCCAGTACTTC. It is translated as CASSLEAPSQETQYF.

There are many counts of this clonotype. The V gene is TRBV12-3 or TRBV12-4, the J gene TRBJ2-2; TRBD1 might be the D (5 bases). V was clipped by 5 bases and J by 7 bases, with 20 bases between them. This CDR3 spans 16 amino acids. The CDR3 nucleotides are TGTGCCAGCAGTCCTACCCGCCAGGGCCTGGGCGGGGAGCTGTTTTTT. Protein: CASSPTRQGLGGELFF.

This clonotype was seen repeatedly, ten times or more. V is TRBV20-1 and J is TRBJ2-1; TRBD2 aligns across 9 bases. Germline V gives CDR1 DFQATT, CDR2 SNEGSKA (reference sequence). The length of the CDR3 is 15 residues. V shed 6 bases, J shed 0 bases, and the junction held 6 bases outside the gene matches. CDR3 sequence (DNA): TGCAGTGCCCTGCTAGCGGGAACCTCCTACAATGAGCAGTTCTTC. Protein product: CSALLAGTSYNEQFF.

V is TRBV7-6 and J is TRBJ1-1; D is ambiguous. This CDR3 contains 14 residues. Germline V gene lookup returns CDR1 SGHVS and CDR2 FNYEAQ. With 5 bases removed from V and 1 base from J, the gap between germline ends came to 11 bases. CDR3 region: CASSVPPGNTEAFF. CDR3 in DNA: TGTGCCAGCAGCGTCCCGCCGGGGAACACTGAAGCTTTCTTT. The whole variable domain, remainder taken from reference TRBV7-6 and TRBJ1-1, is GAGVSQSPRYKVTKRGQDVALRCDPISGHVSLYWYRQALGQGPEFLTYFNYEAQQDKSGLPNDRFSAERPEGSISTLTIQRTEQRDSAMYRCASSVPPGNTEAFFGQGTRLTVV.

Ten or more counts support this clonotype. The CDR3 loop reads CASGAAGASNEQFF. CDR3 in DNA: TGTGCTAGTGGGGCAGCGGGAGCTAGCAATGAGCAGTTCTTC. This chain uses TRBV7-7 with TRBJ2-1; 8 nucleotides align to TRBD2. This CDR3 region has 14 residues. Germline lookup yields CDR1 SSHAT and CDR2 FNYEAQ (reference sequence).

Many counts were recorded for this clonotype. The chain combines TRBV10-3 with TRBJ2-5; 8 nucleotides agree with TRBD2. The CDR3 totals 17 residues. From germline, CDR1 is ENHRY and CDR2 SYGVKD. V lost 2 bases to trimming and J lost 4 bases; unmatched junction nucleotides: 12. Here the CDR3 reads CAISEDPGREVGETQYF. The CDR3 DNA sequence: TGTGCCATCAGTGAGGACCCGGGGCGGGAGGTGGGAGAGACCCAGTACTTC.

The chain joins TRBV30 to TRBJ1-2; maybe TRBD1 (5 bases). Germline V CDR1 and CDR2: GTSNPN, SVGIG (reference sequence). The V and J ends lost 5 bases and 6 bases respectively, with 16 bases between them. CDR3 length equals 13 residues. The CDR3 sequence is CAWSYRGADGYTF. In DNA form, the CDR3 reads TGTGCCTGGTCCTATAGGGGCGCGGATGGCTACACCTTC.

This clonotype was seen a handful of times. The chain employs TRBV4-3 and TRBJ2-3; D not certain. CDR1 and CDR2 (germline): LGHNA, YSLEER. This CDR3 is built from 13 residues. Trimming cost V 1 base and J 4 bases, with 6 bases left between them. The CDR3 here is CASSQGPPDTQYF. CDR3 sequence (DNA): TGCGCCAGCAGCCAAGGTCCTCCAGATACGCAGTATTTT.

This clonotype came up many times. The CDR3 loop reads CSARGWGAGGRNEQFF. The CDR3 bases are TGCAGTGCTAGGGGCTGGGGGGCAGGGGGCAGGAATGAGCAGTTCTTC. This chain uses TRBV20-1 with TRBJ2-1; 8 bases match TRBD1. CDR1 and CDR2 from the germline V gene are DFQATT and SNEGSKA (reference sequence). Germline trimming cut 3 bases from V and 7 bases from J; bases unmatched to any gene: 14. This CDR3 has 16 residues.